Below, 8 T cell receptor beta chains from the same sample are listed, as sequenced in a study of T cell repertoires in cytomegalovirus infection. TCRdb reprocessed the reads with MiXCR, giving one entry per CDR3 protein. This table holds fewer than 550,000 distinct CDR3 sequences, around 11% found once. The source material was PBMCs. These TCRs come from a human donor in good health (CMV status not recorded). Some clones in this sample may be carry-over from other donors' samples.

This clonotype was counted only a few times. The chain uses TRBV5-4 and TRBJ2-2, with unresolved D. The germline gives CDR1 SGHNT, CDR2 YYREEE (reference sequence). The CDR3 is 17 amino acids. Trimming shortened V by 1 base and J by 2 bases, and 15 bases separated the two germline ends. The CDR3 is CASSLRTGRPNTGELFF. The CDR3, as DNA: TGTGCCAGCAGCTTGAGGACCGGTAGACCTAACACCGGGGAGCTGTTTTTT. The variable domain in full, completed from reference TRBV5-4 and TRBJ2-2, reads ETGVTQSPTHLIKTRGQQVTLRCSSQSGHNTVSWYQQALGQGPQFIFQYYREEENGRGNFPPRFSGLQFPNYSSELNVNALELDDSALYLCASSLRTGRPNTGELFFGEGSRLTVL.

This clonotype was recorded a few times. The DNA for the CDR3 is TGTGCCAGCAGCCAAGAGACCTCTGGAAACACCATATATTTT. Translated, it gives CASSQETSGNTIYF. This chain joins TRBV3-1 and TRBJ1-3, with D uncertain. V gave up 0 bases and J gave up 0 bases, with 3 bases separating them. The CDR3 extends over 14 amino acids. Germline loops: CDR1 LGHDT, CDR2 YNNKEL (reference sequence). Full variable domain (outside the CDR3, taken from reference TRBV3-1 and TRBJ1-3): DTAVSQTPKYLVTQMGNDKSIKCEQNLGHDTMYWYKQDSKKFLKIMFSYNNKELIINETVPNRFSPKSPDKAHLNLHINSLELGDSAVYFCASSQETSGNTIYFGEGSWLTVV.

There are many counts of this clonotype. J is TRBJ2-7 and V is TRBV7-9, with no clear D. This CDR3 is 12 amino acids long. Trimming left V 3 bases short and J 4 bases short, with 7 bases between. CDR1 is SEHNR, CDR2 FQNEAQ, per germline (reference sequence). The CDR3 is CASSFTDYEQYF. The DNA of the CDR3 is TGTGCCAGCAGCTTCACGGATTACGAGCAGTACTTC.

Of note for this clonotype: This sequence may be a read error, since a much larger clone differs from it by one base. V is TRBV19 and J is TRBJ1-1; D uncertain. V lost 6 bases and J lost 4, with 12 bases in between. The CDR3 is 13 amino acids. CDR1 LNHDA and CDR2 SQIVND come from the germline V gene (reference sequence). The CDR3 nucleotides are TGTGCCAGTAGACATGAGGTCGCCACTGAAGCTTTCTTT. Translation: CASRHEVATEAFF.

There are a few counts of this clonotype. V is TRBV9 and J is TRBJ1-1; tentative D call: TRBD1 (5 bases). Germline CDR1 is SGDLS and CDR2 is YYNGEE. The CDR3 extends over 14 amino acids. V was cut by 4 bases and J by 1 base, with 11 bases left in between. CDR3 sequence: CASSTRGENTEAFF. In DNA form, the CDR3 reads TGTGCCAGCAGCACCCGGGGGGAGAACACTGAAGCTTTCTTT.

This clonotype has ten or more counts. The chain carries TRBV5-1 and TRBJ1-4, with TRBD1 matching 7 bases. The CDR3 contains 14 residues. CDR1 and CDR2 from the germline V gene are SGHRS and YFSETQ. V lost 7 bases, J lost 7 bases, and 10 bases stayed unmatched. The chain's CDR3 is CASRREGALEKLFF. As DNA, the CDR3 is TGCGCCAGCCGAAGGGAGGGGGCGCTTGAAAAACTGTTTTTT. Full variable domain (outside the CDR3, taken from reference TRBV5-1 and TRBJ1-4): KAGVTQTPRYLIKTRGQQVTLSCSPISGHRSVSWYQQTPGQGLQFLFEYFSETQRNKGNFPGRFSGRQFSNSRSEMNVSTLELGDSALYLCASRREGALEKLFFGSGTQLSVL.

This clonotype was found many times. The rearrangement uses TRBV12-3 or TRBV12-4 and TRBJ1-5; the match to TRBD1 covers 7 bases. J was trimmed by 2 bases and V by 7 bases; bases with no gene match: 11. The CDR3 is made up of 16 amino acids. The CDR3: CASTGGGTVGNQPQHF. The CDR3 region has the DNA TGTGCCAGCACTGGGGGGGGGACAGTAGGCAATCAGCCCCAGCATTTT.

This clonotype was seen repeatedly, ten times or more. This chain uses TRBV14 with TRBJ2-3; D ambiguous. V was shortened by 4 bases and J by 14 bases, with 19 bases between the two germline ends. Germline V gene data show CDR1 as SGHDN and CDR2 as FVKESK. CDR3 length equals 13 residues. The CDR3 DNA reads as TGTGCCAGCAGCCCAACGGCGACCCCCCGCGCGTATTTT. Its protein is CASSPTATPRAYF. Based on the CDR3 plus reference TRBV14 and TRBJ2-3, the full variable domain is EAGVTQFPSHSVIEKGQTVTLRCDPISGHDNLYWYRRVMGKEIKFLLHFVKESKQDESGMPNNRFLAERTGGTYSTLKVQPAELEDSGVYFCASSPTATPRAYFGPGTRLTVL.